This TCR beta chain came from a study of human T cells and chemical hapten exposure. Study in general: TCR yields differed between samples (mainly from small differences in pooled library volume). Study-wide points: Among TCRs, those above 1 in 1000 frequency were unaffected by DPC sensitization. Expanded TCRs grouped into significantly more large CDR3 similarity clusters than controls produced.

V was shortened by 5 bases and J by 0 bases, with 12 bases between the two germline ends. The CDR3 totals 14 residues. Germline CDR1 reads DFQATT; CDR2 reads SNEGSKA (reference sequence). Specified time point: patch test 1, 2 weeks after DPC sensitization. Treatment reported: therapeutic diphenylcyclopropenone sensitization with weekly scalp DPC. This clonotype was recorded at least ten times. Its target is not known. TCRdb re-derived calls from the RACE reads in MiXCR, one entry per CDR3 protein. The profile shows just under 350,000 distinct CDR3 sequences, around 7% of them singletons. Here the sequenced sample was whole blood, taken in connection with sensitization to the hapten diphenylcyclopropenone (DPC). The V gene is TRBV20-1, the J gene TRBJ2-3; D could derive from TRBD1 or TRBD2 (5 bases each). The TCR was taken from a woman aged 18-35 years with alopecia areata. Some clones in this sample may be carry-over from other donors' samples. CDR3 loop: CSALGWGSTDTQYF. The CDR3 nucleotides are TGCAGTGCTCTTGGTTGGGGGAGCACAGATACGCAGTATTTT.